This T cell receptor (beta chain) was sequenced in a study of glioma-infiltrating T cells. This clonotype was observed a few times. The target antigen is unknown. The iRepertoire nested amplicon-rescue multiplex PCR amplified TCR alpha and beta CDR3s from RNA. For one-step reverse transcription and amplification, 100-400 ng of tissue mRNA or PBMC total RNA was used. TCRdb recomputed calls from the multiplex PCR reads with MiXCR, one row per CDR3 protein. The sample holds 95,000 to 150,000 distinct CDR3 sequences, 20% to 25% seen once. General study points: Tissue-blood divergence was below expectation in non-neoplastic patients, above in gliomas. CDR3 overlap between tissue and blood was very small.

CDR1 is ENHRY and CDR2 is SYGVKD in the germline V gene. Trimming removed 3 bases at V and 4 bases at J, with 18 bases between. The CDR3 totals 16 residues. The sequence was collected from a human donor with low-grade glioma or glioblastoma, undergoing nonglioma brain surgery, or in good health (not recorded which). The chain links TRBV10-3 to TRBJ1-2, with D unclear. Source material: glioma tissue, nonneoplastic brain tissue, or PBMCs (not recorded which). CDR3 amino acids: CAISEISSVTTYGYTF. CDR3 coding DNA: TGTGCCATCAGTGAAATATCTTCAGTTACTACCTATGGCTACACCTTC.